This T cell receptor beta chain is drawn from a study of PD-L1 blockade in urothelial cancer listed by TCRdb under 2017. About the investigation overall: All patients started therapy in the mid-2010s and received atezolizumab 1,200 mg intravenously every 3 weeks. About 90% of the roughly 29 patients were males with bladder-origin urothelial cancer, and 18 of 29 reported a prior smoking history. An ECOG performance status of 0 or 1 was recorded for the patients, and 0 to 3 prior chemotherapy regimens had been received by the patients. Blood samples were analyzed 3 weeks after the start of treatment (second dose) and 6 weeks after the start of treatment. Blood samples gave median yields of around 140,000 T cells and 82,636 unique TCRs, along with a median clonality of roughly 0.08. Somatic, immune and clinical correlates of response to PD-L1 blockade with atezolizumab in urothelial cancer were the focus of an exploratory multi-omic analysis. Pretreatment tumor samples, along with matched peripheral blood serially collected before and after atezolizumab treatment, were subjected to TCR sequencing. Progression-free survival longer than 6 months counted as durable clinical benefit, and TCR features were additionally tested against both progression-free and overall survival. Whole exome sequencing and RNA sequencing of pretreatment tumors were performed alongside TCR sequencing in the same patients. Roughly ten patients achieved durable clinical benefit and approximately 20 did not. Some 30 patients had pretreatment blood TCR-seq, around 25 had at least one posttreatment blood collection, and around 25 had tumor TCR-seq.

On the study overall, not on this receptor specifically: Among patients with durable benefit, tumor-associated TCR clones showed greater expansion in peripheral blood 3 weeks after treatment started (n = 22, p = 0.022). Improved progression-free and overall survival was found to be associated with pretreatment peripheral blood TCR clonality below the median. Because the sample size was small (n ≈ 31) and many of the analyses were exploratory, the results are meant to be hypothesis-generating.

The junction carries 12 bases between V and J, which are trimmed by 0 bases and 4 bases respectively. The CDR3 has 15 amino acids, counting the end cysteine and phenylalanine. Kept here is only the CDR3 DNA, which spans 45 bases and is read in frame from base 1. CDR1 and CDR2 were assigned from the germline V gene (reference sequence) as LNHNV and YYDKDF. The cohort included 25 to 35 patients with locally advanced or metastatic urothelial carcinoma who were treated at Memorial Sloan Kettering on a trial protocol. Peripheral blood mononuclear cells were collected pretreatment and during treatment, with between 1 and 8 total time points obtained per patient. The Qiagen DNeasy Blood extraction kit was used to purify genomic DNA from total PBMCs and from tumor samples. PBMCs were collected pretreatment and during treatment, and were isolated and stored as previously described. Synthetic TCR analog templates were spiked into each PCR to estimate absolute template abundance from read counts. Using the immunoSEQ assay, TCRbeta CDR3 regions were amplified from genomic DNA with bias-controlled V and J gene primers. Sequencing of rearranged TCRbeta segments was performed at approximately 20X coverage. On the study's bioinformatics: Clustering was used to correct sequencing errors, and CDR3s were annotated against IMGT so that V, D and J genes could be assigned. Downstream analyses used only productive TCRbeta rearrangements and left out out-of-frame or stop-codon sequences. To compute clonality, Shannon entropy was normalized by the log of the number of unique productive sequences and then subtracted from one. Clones differing between time points or between blood and tumor were identified using Fisher's exact test with Benjamini-Hochberg correction, with an adjusted p below 0.01 applied as the threshold. TCRdb stores this immuneACCESS table with in-frame sequences only. Part of the clones is absent; in the studies checked, under half of the shortfall reflects unresolved V genes, and no reason is known for the rest. V and J calls and clone size are those listed in that table; D and trimming were worked out from the DNA. This sample gives about 38,000 clones in total; 65% to 85% of them show up just once. The ten largest clones capture approximately 15% of the sample.

In its sample, this clone was seen a few times. What this receptor recognizes is not known. The sample holds no much larger clone one base away, and base qualities are not on file. The chain links TRBV15 with TRBJ1-1; a confident D gene designation cannot be given. The clonotype was recovered from a man aged 55 to 70 with urothelial cancer. The source material was PBMCs, sampled around atezolizumab (anti-PD-L1) treatment. The DNA sequence is as follows: TGTGCCACCAGCAGAGATCGCCAGGTGTCCACTGAAGCTTTCTTT. Translated, it gives CATSRDRQVSTEAFF. With the portions outside the CDR3 filled from the reference TRBV15 and TRBJ1-1 genes, the complete variable region becomes DAMVIQNPRYQVTQFGKPVTLSCSQTLNHNVMYWYQQKSSQAPKLLFHYYDKDFNNEADTPDNFQSRRPNTSFCFLDIRSPGLGDTAMYLCATSRDRQVSTEAFFGQGTRLTVV.